The TCR beta chain described here comes from a study of cytomegalovirus exposure and HLA in healthy donors. Use of 60 Vbeta and 13 Jbeta primers characterized the PCR. The data were produced by immunoSEQ multiplex PCR, yet TCRdb's version contains in-frame clones alone and is incomplete. The repertoire holds 110,000 to 150,000 clones, with roughly 83% as singletons. V was trimmed by 0 bases and J by 9 bases, leaving 15 bases between them. This CDR3 region has 15 residues. Germline V lookup: CDR1 SGHNT, CDR2 YYREEE (reference sequence). Material for sequencing was PBMCs. The source is a man aged 35-49 years in good health and CMV-seropositive. The rearrangement joins TRBV5-4 to TRBJ1-4; D may be TRBD1 (6 bases). The CDR3 is CASSLGPPGHQKLFF. CDR3 coding DNA: TGTGCCAGCAGCTTGGGTCCCCCGGGACACCAAAAACTGTTTTTT.